This is a list of T cell receptor beta chains from one sample in a study of vaccination and CD4 T cells after COVID-19. TCRdb re-analysed the PCR reads in MiXCR, keeping a single row per CDR3 protein. The sample includes under 15,000 distinct CDR3 sequences, about two fifths seen only once; the top ten take over 9.5%. These TCRs are of unknown antigen specificity. Source material: CD4+ T cells from blood, cultured in vitro. The source is a human donor who had recovered from COVID-19. Each CDR3 is given with its conserved first and last residue. A D gene is named only where the DNA matches it firmly. Not every row has a clone size; where given, it reads once, few, many or a size class.

V gene	D gene	clone size	J gene	CDR3 length	CDR3 DNA	CDR3 protein
TRBV28	TRBD1	few	TRBJ1-6	15	TGTGCCAGCCGTGGTTTGACAGGGGGCTCATCACCCCTCCACTTT	CASRGLTGGSSPLHF
TRBV10-3	.	few	TRBJ2-1	19	TGTGCCATCAGTGAGTCCGACGGGGTGGGGAAGTTGAGTCTTGGTGAGCAGTTCTTC	CAISESDGVGKLSLGEQFF
TRBV11-2	TRBD1	few	TRBJ1-2	13	TGTGCCAGCAGCTCGGGACAGGGATATGGCTACACCTTC	CASSSGQGYGYTF
TRBV20-1	.	.	TRBJ2-1	14	TGCAGTGCTAGGAGGACTATTATCCCCAATGAGCAGTTCTTC	CSARRTIIPNEQFF
TRBV18	.	.	TRBJ1-2	15	TGTGCCAGCTCACTCCGCCAGGACGGTAACTATGGCTACACCTTC	CASSLRQDGNYGYTF
TRBV28	.	.	TRBJ1-6	15	TGTGCCAGCAGTTTAGCTTCGGGGGGCGGTTCACCCCTCCACTTT	CASSLASGGGSPLHF
TRBV20-1	TRBD2	.	TRBJ2-2	19	TGCAGTGCTAGAGGAACTAGCGGGAGGCGGCGGGGGTACACCGGGGAGCTGTTTTTT	CSARGTSGRRRGYTGELFF
TRBV6-1	.	.	TRBJ1-1	12	TGTGCCAGCAAAGGGGTGAACACTGAAGCTTTCTTT	CASKGVNTEAFF
TRBV12-3/TRBV12-4	.	.	TRBJ1-6	13	TGTGCCAGCAGTTTAGCGACAGGTGCACCCCTCCACTTT	CASSLATGAPLHF
TRBV5-5	.	.	TRBJ1-5	13	TGTGCCAGCAGCTTGGTGGATTCTGAGCCCCAGCATTTT	CASSLVDSEPQHF
TRBV5-4	TRBD2	few	TRBJ2-1	15	TGTGCCAGCAGCCCTCGTGGCGGGAGCCACAATGAGCAGTTCTTC	CASSPRGGSHNEQFF
TRBV20-1	TRBD2	once	TRBJ2-1	16	TGCAGTGCTGATGGGGGGGTACGGTCACCTTACAATGAGCAGTTCTTC	CSADGGVRSPYNEQFF
TRBV20-1	TRBD2	.	TRBJ2-3	13	TGCAGACTGACTAGCGGGAGGGGGGGTACGCAGTATTTT	CRLTSGRGGTQYF
TRBV5-1	TRBD1	few	TRBJ1-1	15	TGCGCCAGCAGCCTTCAGGGGGGCATGAACACTGAAGCTTTCTTT	CASSLQGGMNTEAFF
TRBV5-4	.	.	TRBJ2-5	17	TGTGCCAGCAGCTCCTCAGGCCACACCCTCAGTCAAGAGACCCAGTACTTC	CASSSSGHTLSQETQYF
TRBV28	.	.	TRBJ2-3	12	TGTGCCAGCAGTCCTATCTCAGATACGCAGTATTTT	CASSPISDTQYF
TRBV12-3/TRBV12-4	TRBD1	few	TRBJ1-5	14	TGTGCCAGCAGTCGGACAGGGAGAAATCAGCCCCAGCATTTT	CASSRTGRNQPQHF
TRBV12-3/TRBV12-4	.	.	TRBJ2-7	13	TGTGCCAGCAGTTTCTCCCAGGGCGACGAGCAGTACTTC	CASSFSQGDEQYF
TRBV7-2	TRBD1	few	TRBJ2-1	13	TGTGCCAGCAGCCGGGACAGGATCGATGAGCAGTTCTTC	CASSRDRIDEQFF
TRBV6-1	TRBD2	few	TRBJ2-7	16	TGTGCCAGCAGTGAAGCGCAACTAGCGGGAGTAGGCGAGCAGTACTTC	CASSEAQLAGVGEQYF
TRBV12-3/TRBV12-4	.	.	TRBJ1-5	19	TGTGCCAGCAGTTTACTCAGTTTAGTGGGGGGCCGTAGCAATCAGCCCCAGCATTTT	CASSLLSLVGGRSNQPQHF
TRBV6-4	.	.	TRBJ2-3	14	TGTGCCAGCAGTGACGGTCGGGAGTCAGATACGCAGTATTTT	CASSDGRESDTQYF
TRBV28	.	.	TRBJ2-5	15	TGTGCCAGCAGTTCTAGAAGGGCGGGACAAGAGACCCAGTACTTC	CASSSRRAGQETQYF
TRBV30	TRBD1	.	TRBJ2-7	13	TGTGCCGGGACAGGGGAAGGATCCTACGAGCAGTACTTC	CAGTGEGSYEQYF
TRBV19	TRBD1	few	TRBJ1-5	18	TGTGCCAGTAGCAGGACAGGGGAGGCACCGTATAGCAATCAGCCCCAGCATTTT	CASSRTGEAPYSNQPQHF
TRBV10-3	TRBD1	few	TRBJ1-5	13	TGTGCCATCAGTGGGACAGGGGATCAGCCCCAGCATTTT	CAISGTGDQPQHF
TRBV30	TRBD1	few	TRBJ1-5	13	TGTGCCTGGAGTGCAGGGGGCAGTCAGCCCCAGCATTTT	CAWSAGGSQPQHF
TRBV20-1	.	few	TRBJ2-5	17	TGCAGTGCTAGAGATCTTTCAGGGACTTCGTACCAAGAGACCCAGTACTTC	CSARDLSGTSYQETQYF
TRBV7-9	.	.	TRBJ1-2	15	TGTGCCAGCAGCTTAGATTTTGGGGGAAGAGGGGGCTACACCTTC	CASSLDFGGRGGYTF
TRBV28	TRBD2	.	TRBJ2-2	17	TGTGCCAGCAGTGAACCGCTAGCGGGAGGAGTCACCGGGGAGCTGTTTTTT	CASSEPLAGGVTGELFF
TRBV6-1	.	few	TRBJ2-2	15	TGTGCCAGCCGCCTTAGGCCGCTGAACACCGGGGAGCTGTTTTTT	CASRLRPLNTGELFF
TRBV6-1	TRBD1	few	TRBJ1-5	13	TGTGCCAGCTCCAGACAGGGGGATCAGCCCCAGCATTTT	CASSRQGDQPQHF
TRBV12-3/TRBV12-4	TRBD1	few	TRBJ1-5	16	TGTGCCAGCAGTTCGGGACAGGGGGCGCGGAATCAGCCCCAGCATTTT	CASSSGQGARNQPQHF
TRBV11-2	.	few	TRBJ2-4	15	TGTGCCAGCAGCGTAGACTTCCTAGCCAAAAACATTCAGTACTTC	CASSVDFLAKNIQYF
TRBV24-1	TRBD2	.	TRBJ2-2	18	TGTGCCACCAGTGATCCTAGCGGGGTGAAAGCGAACACCGGGGAGCTGTTTTTT	CATSDPSGVKANTGELFF
TRBV5-1	TRBD2	.	TRBJ2-7	14	TGCGCCAGCAGGGGGACTAGCGGGAACTACGAGCAGTACTTC	CASRGTSGNYEQYF
TRBV27	TRBD2	.	TRBJ2-2	16	TGTGCCAGCAGTTTATCGGTAGCGGGAGTTACCGGGGAGCTGTTTTTT	CASSLSVAGVTGELFF
TRBV21-1	.	few	TRBJ1-1	16	TGTGCCAGTCTGACGGGGTCCGACCTGGTGAACACTGAAGCTTTCTTT	CASLTGSDLVNTEAFF
TRBV15	TRBD1	.	TRBJ2-2	14	TGTGCCACCTCCGGGACAGGGGAGGCAAGGGAGCTGTTTTTT	CATSGTGEARELFF
TRBV28	.	few	TRBJ1-4	12	TGTGCCAGCAGTCCGGACAGTCGAGTGCTGTTTTTT	CASSPDSRVLFF
TRBV2	.	once	TRBJ2-1	15	TGTGCCAGCGGGGTTGAGGGGACCATCTACAATGAGCAGTTCTTC	CASGVEGTIYNEQFF
TRBV20-1	TRBD2	.	TRBJ2-3	13	TGCAGTGCGAGAAGCGGGAGTACAGATACGCAGTATTTT	CSARSGSTDTQYF
TRBV29-1	TRBD1	.	TRBJ1-5	14	TGCAGCGTTGCACAGGGGTTCGGCAATCAGCCCCAGCATTTT	CSVAQGFGNQPQHF
TRBV10-3	TRBD2	.	TRBJ2-3	16	TGTGCCATCAGGGTCGGGACTAGCGGGAGTAGAGATACGCAGTATTTT	CAIRVGTSGSRDTQYF
TRBV7-8	.	few	TRBJ2-5	14	TGTGCCAGCAGCTTAGATTGGGCAGGAGCGACCCAGTACTTC	CASSLDWAGATQYF